This TCR beta chain appears in the sequencing data of a study of T cell responses to AZD1222 COVID-19 vaccine. Study-wide context: Second doses were pooled across both intervals (about 4 or about 12 weeks).

Per germline, CDR1 SGHNT and CDR2 YENEEA. The CDR3 is 16 amino acids. The junction had 7 bases not matched to a gene; V was cut back by 5 bases and J by 1 base. Study results and limitations: Donors were chiefly white British, with a greater number of females, and clonal diversity was perhaps underestimated. Nearly half of the spike-specific TCRs reportedly recognize variant regions that carry no mutations. Spike-spanning, vaccine-associated CD4 TCRs were dominant at 160-218 and 743-854.

Some clones are missing from TCRdb's copy, which holds only in-frame ones; the method was immunoSEQ multiplex PCR. The data hold roughly 100,000 clones, with roughly 84% observed a single time. Worth noting for this clone: Its antigen remains unidentified.

This chain connects TRBV11-3 to TRBJ2-2, with 7 bases matching TRBD1. This TCR came from an adult in good health. The material was peripheral blood, obtained on day 0 of AZD1222 vaccination. CDR3 DNA: TGTGCCAGCAGCCCACCGGGACAGAAGAACACCGGGGAGCTGTTTTTT. Protein: CASSPPGQKNTGELFF.